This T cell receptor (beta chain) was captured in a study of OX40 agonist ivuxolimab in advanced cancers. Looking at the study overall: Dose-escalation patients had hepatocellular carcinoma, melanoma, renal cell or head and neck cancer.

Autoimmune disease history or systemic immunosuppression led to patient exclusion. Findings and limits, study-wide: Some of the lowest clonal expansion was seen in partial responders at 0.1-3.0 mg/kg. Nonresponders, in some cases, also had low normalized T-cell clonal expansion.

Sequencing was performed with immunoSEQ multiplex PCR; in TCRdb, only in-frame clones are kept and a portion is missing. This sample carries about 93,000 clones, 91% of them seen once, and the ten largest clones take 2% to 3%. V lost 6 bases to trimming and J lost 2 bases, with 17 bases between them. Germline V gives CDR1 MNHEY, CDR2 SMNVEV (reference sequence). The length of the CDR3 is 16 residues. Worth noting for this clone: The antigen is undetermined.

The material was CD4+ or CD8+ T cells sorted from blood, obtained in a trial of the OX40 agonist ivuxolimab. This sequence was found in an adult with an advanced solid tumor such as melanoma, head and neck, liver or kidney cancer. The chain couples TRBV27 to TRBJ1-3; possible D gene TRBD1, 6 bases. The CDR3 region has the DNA TGTGCCAGCAGGCCAGCTGCAGGGGTCACTGGAAACACCATATATTTT. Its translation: CASRPAAGVTGNTIYF.